This TCR beta chain is drawn from a study of T-cell reconstitution after alpha-beta-depleted transplantation in children. This CDR3 region has 14 residues. The germline CDR1 and CDR2 sequences are DFQATT and SNEGSKA (reference sequence). As it was prepared, the TCRbeta library received unique molecular identifiers. MiXCR was run by TCRdb on the PCR reads, yielding one entry per CDR3 protein. In the table there are approximately 390,000 distinct CDR3 sequences, 11% of which are singletons. On this clonotype itself: Germline and junction disagree at one end, which may indicate a read error.

The starting material was PBMCs from the stem cell graft donor, obtained from the stem cell graft. The chain links TRBV20-1 to TRBJ1-5, with 9 bases aligning to TRBD1. The sequence derives from a human donor who donated a stem cell graft to a child with acute myeloid leukemia. CDR3 bases: TGCAGTGCTAGGGTTACAGGGGGCGGTCAGTCCCAGCATTTT. Protein product: CSARVTGGGQSQHF.